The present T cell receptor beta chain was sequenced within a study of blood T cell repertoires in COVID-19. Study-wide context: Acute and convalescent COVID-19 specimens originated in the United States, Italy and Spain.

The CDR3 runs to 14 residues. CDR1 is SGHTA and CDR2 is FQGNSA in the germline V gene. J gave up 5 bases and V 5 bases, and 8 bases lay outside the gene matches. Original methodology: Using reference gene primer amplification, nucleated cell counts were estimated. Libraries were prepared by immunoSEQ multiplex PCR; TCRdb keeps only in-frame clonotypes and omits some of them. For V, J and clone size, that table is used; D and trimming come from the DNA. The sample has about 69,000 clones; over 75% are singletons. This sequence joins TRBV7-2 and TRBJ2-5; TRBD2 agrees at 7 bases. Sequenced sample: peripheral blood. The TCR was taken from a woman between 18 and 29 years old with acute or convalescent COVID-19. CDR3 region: CASSRSGIRETQYF. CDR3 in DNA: TGTGCCAGCAGCAGGAGCGGGATCCGGGAGACCCAGTACTTC.